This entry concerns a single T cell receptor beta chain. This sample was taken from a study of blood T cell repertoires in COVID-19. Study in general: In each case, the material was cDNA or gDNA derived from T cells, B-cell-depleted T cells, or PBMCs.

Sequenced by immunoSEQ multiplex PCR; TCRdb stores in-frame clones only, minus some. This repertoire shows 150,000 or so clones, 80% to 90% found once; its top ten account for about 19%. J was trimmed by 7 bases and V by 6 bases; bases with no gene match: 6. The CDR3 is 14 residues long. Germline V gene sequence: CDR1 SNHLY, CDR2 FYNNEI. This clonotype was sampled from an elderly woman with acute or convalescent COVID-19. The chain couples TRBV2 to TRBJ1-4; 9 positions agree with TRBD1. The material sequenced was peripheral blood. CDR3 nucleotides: TGTGCCAGCAGCGAATTGACAGGGGGTGAAAAACTGTTTTTT. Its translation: CASSELTGGEKLFF.